This T cell receptor beta chain is drawn from a study of blood T cells in healthy people across ages. Overall study results and limits: The authors considered diversity estimates from one million T cells to be underestimates.

Trimming removed 3 bases from V and 0 bases from J, with 9 bases in between. Germline lookup yields CDR1 SNHLY and CDR2 FYNNEI. CDR3 size: 15 residues. Russia was home to the donors, healthy Caucasian individuals aged roughly 6 to 100. Combining a sample-barcoded 5' primer with a J-beta primer mix, a second PCR ran for 7 to 11 cycles. Individual samples furnished no less than 2.5 million CDR3-containing paired-end reads apiece. TCRdb re-analysed the 5' RACE reads in MiXCR, keeping a single row per CDR3 protein. The repertoire consists of fewer than 800,000 distinct CDR3 sequences, with roughly 21% occurring once and the leading ten covering 3% to 4%. This clonotype came up a few times. Its antigen remains unidentified.

This clonotype was obtained from a man between 65 and 80 years old in good health. The chain carries TRBV2 and TRBJ2-4; D gene ambiguous. Sequencing was done on a sample of blood. The CDR3 region is CASSDLILAKNIQYF. The CDR3, as DNA: TGTGCCAGCAGTGATCTTATTTTAGCCAAAAACATTCAGTACTTC.